This passage covers 18 T cell receptor beta chains from one sample sequenced in a study of identical twins. Each CDR3 protein is one row after TCRdb ran MiXCR on the 5' RACE reads. The sample lists hundreds of thousands of distinct CDR3 sequences; 6.1% were seen once. Source material: naive T cells sorted from blood. These receptors all stem from a man in his late teens or twenties in good health.

The rearrangement links TRBV10-3 to TRBJ2-3; weak D call: TRBD2 (5 bases). Trimming cost V 0 bases and J 5 bases, with 15 bases left between them. Germline loops: CDR1 ENHRY, CDR2 SYGVKD. The CDR3 extends over 16 amino acids. The CDR3 here is CAISESGGFMGDTQYF. For the CDR3, the DNA is TGTGCCATCAGTGAGTCGGGCGGGTTTATGGGAGATACGCAGTATTTT.

In this sample, this clonotype turned up many times. This chain links TRBV20-1 with TRBJ2-7, with 7 bases identical to TRBD1. CDR3 length equals 15 residues. After removal of 0 bases from V and 6 bases from J, the junction contained 11 bases not matched to a gene. CDR1 and CDR2 from the germline V gene are DFQATT and SNEGSKA (reference sequence). CDR3 nucleotide sequence: TGCAGTGCTAGAGAATTGAGGGAAAACAGGGGCGAGCAGTACTTC. It translates to CSARELRENRGEQYF.

This clonotype was seen repeatedly, ten times or more. The CDR3 DNA reads TGCGCCAGCAGTGACCAGGGGGCCTACGAGCAGTACGTC. Encoded protein: CASSDQGAYEQYV. The chain carries TRBV10-2 and TRBJ2-7; 7 nucleotides agree with TRBD1. Germline loops: CDR1 WSHSY, CDR2 SAAADI. The CDR3 extends over 13 amino acids. V shed 3 bases and J 2 bases; nucleotides not matched to a gene: 1.

This clonotype was seen at least ten times. The chain combines TRBV20-1 with TRBJ2-2; D not resolved. From germline, CDR1 is DFQATT and CDR2 SNEGSKA (reference sequence). V gave up 6 bases and J gave up 4 bases, with 15 bases separating them. The CDR3 spans 14 residues. The CDR3 loop reads CSARSISGTGELFF. CDR3 DNA sequence: TGCAGTGCGCGATCGATTTCGGGCACCGGGGAGCTGTTTTTT.

This clonotype was recorded a few times. The V call is TRBV5-1, the J call TRBJ2-3; no clear D. Between the trimmed V and J ends, which lost 4 bases and 0 bases, there was a span of 9 bases. The germline V gene has CDR1 SGHRS and CDR2 YFSETQ. CDR3 length equals 14 residues. This chain's CDR3 is CASSPPPSTDTQYF. Written as DNA, the CDR3 is TGCGCCAGCAGCCCACCGCCTAGCACAGATACGCAGTATTTT.

This clonotype showed up just a few times. The chain has TRBV9 and TRBJ2-1, with 12 bases matching TRBD2. This CDR3 is 18 amino acids long. Per germline, CDR1 SGDLS and CDR2 YYNGEE. J lost 3 bases, V lost 3 bases, and 10 bases had no gene match. The DNA for the CDR3 is TGTGCCAGCAGCGCCTCCAGGACTAGCGGGAACCTCTACAATGAGCAGTTCTTC. Its translation: CASSASRTSGNLYNEQFF.

At least ten counts were recorded for this clonotype. V gene TRBV4-1 combines with J gene TRBJ2-3; weak D call: TRBD1 (6 bases). The V end was cut by 4 bases, the J end by 1 base, with 15 bases between. The germline V gene encodes CDR1 MGHRA and CDR2 YSYEKL. The CDR3 has 16 amino acids. CDR3 DNA sequence: TGCGCCAGCAGCCTAACAGGGTCCGTGGGCACAGATACGCAGTATTTT. Protein product: CASSLTGSVGTDTQYF.

This chain uses TRBV6-5 with TRBJ1-5, with 7 bases matching TRBD1. The CDR3 loop spans 15 amino acids. In germline, CDR1 is MNHEY, CDR2 SVGAGI. V gave up 4 bases and J gave up 6 bases; unmatched junction bases: 9. Here the CDR3 reads CASSFQGDGSQPQHF. The CDR3 coding sequence is TGTGCCAGCAGTTTCCAGGGGGACGGGTCTCAGCCCCAGCATTTT.

This clonotype was observed a handful of times. The chain carries TRBV11-2 and TRBJ2-2; 10 nucleotides line up with TRBD1. CDR3 size: 15 residues. V trimming: 3 bases; J trimming: 6 bases; junction bases outside the gene matches: 4. CDR1 is SGHAT and CDR2 is FQNNGV in the germline V gene. In nucleotides, the CDR3 is TGTGCCAGCAGCTTTGGACAGGGGGGTCCCGGGGAGCTGTTTTTT. Translated, it gives CASSFGQGGPGELFF.

This clonotype has a count of ten or more. This rearrangement joins TRBV20-1 to TRBJ1-6; D is possibly TRBD1 (6 bases). Trimming removed 3 bases from V and 9 bases from J, with 12 bases in between. CDR1 and CDR2 from the germline V gene are DFQATT and SNEGSKA (reference sequence). CDR3 size: 13 residues. CDR3 nucleotide sequence: TGCAGTGCTAGTGCCGGGGGGGCTTCACCCCTCCACTTT. Its protein product is CSASAGGASPLHF.

In this sample, this clonotype turned up many times. The chain is built from TRBV20-1 and TRBJ2-1, with 13 bases lining up with TRBD2. Germline V gene data show CDR1 as DFQATT and CDR2 as SNEGSKA (reference sequence). This CDR3 has 11 residues. After removal of 7 bases from V and 10 bases from J, the junction contained 1 base not matched to a gene. CDR3 region: CSGTSGSEQFF. The DNA of the CDR3 is TGCAGTGGGACTAGCGGGAGCGAGCAGTTCTTC.

This clonotype was detected many times. V and J are TRBV10-3 and TRBJ2-3; 8 nucleotides match TRBD2. V gave up 0 bases and J gave up 2 bases; unmatched junction bases: 4. Germline V gene lookup returns CDR1 ENHRY and CDR2 SYGVKD. This CDR3 region has 16 residues. CDR3 loop: CAISESPGGNTDTQYF. As DNA, the CDR3 is TGTGCCATCAGTGAGTCTCCGGGAGGGAACACAGATACGCAGTATTTT.

This clonotype was found a few times. The rearrangement links TRBV20-1 to TRBJ1-5; 11 bases are a match to TRBD1. Germline-derived CDR1 and CDR2 are DFQATT and SNEGSKA (reference sequence). This CDR3 comprises 16 residues. The V gene end was trimmed by 3 bases and the J gene end by 2 bases; junction bases not matched to a gene: 6. CDR3: CSARDRGPGGNQPQHF. CDR3 bases: TGCAGTGCTAGGGACAGGGGGCCTGGGGGCAATCAGCCCCAGCATTTT.

This clonotype was found a few times. V usage is TRBV4-1 and J usage is TRBJ1-2; D is ambiguous. CDR1 is MGHRA, CDR2 YSYEKL, per germline. The CDR3 is made up of 15 amino acids. Trimming stripped 0 bases from V and 4 bases from J, with 12 bases between. The CDR3 DNA sequence: TGCGCCAGCAGCCAAGAAGCGGGCTACGTCTATGGCTACACCTTC. As protein: CASSQEAGYVYGYTF.

This clonotype was seen many times. The chain couples TRBV29-1 to TRBJ2-7, with a possible D match to TRBD2 (5 bases). The CDR3 has 11 amino acids. The ends were cut back, 4 bases at V and 6 bases at J, with 10 bases in the middle. The V gene's germline CDR1 is SQVTM and CDR2 ANQGSEA. Here the CDR3 reads CSVVREGEQYF. CDR3 DNA sequence: TGCAGCGTTGTACGGGAAGGCGAGCAGTACTTC.

The chain is built from TRBV27 and TRBJ2-1; weak D call: TRBD2 (5 bases). The CDR3 length is 14 residues. V lost 2 bases and J 5 bases, leaving 10 bases between the germline ends. The germline gives CDR1 MNHEY, CDR2 SMNVEV (reference sequence). DNA of the CDR3: TGTGCCAGCAGTTTAGCCGTCGGGAACAATGAGCAGTTCTTC. It yields the protein CASSLAVGNNEQFF.

The rearrangement joins TRBV4-1 to TRBJ2-7; TRBD2 agrees at 7 bases. V dropped 2 bases and J dropped 2; count of bases not matched to a gene: 6. This CDR3 has 15 residues. Germline CDR1 MGHRA, CDR2 YSYEKL. CDR3 in amino acids: CASSQRASGPYEQYF. The DNA of the CDR3 is TGCGCCAGCAGCCAACGGGCTAGCGGACCCTACGAGCAGTACTTC.

This clonotype showed up many times. The rearrangement uses TRBV20-1 and TRBJ1-2, with D perhaps matching TRBD1 (6 bases). CDR1 and CDR2 from the germline V gene are DFQATT and SNEGSKA (reference sequence). The CDR3 loop spans 13 amino acids. V was clipped by 2 bases and J by 8 bases, with 15 bases between them. As DNA, the CDR3 is TGCAGTGCTAGAAAATGGACAGAGTCAGGCTACACCTTC. It translates to CSARKWTESGYTF.